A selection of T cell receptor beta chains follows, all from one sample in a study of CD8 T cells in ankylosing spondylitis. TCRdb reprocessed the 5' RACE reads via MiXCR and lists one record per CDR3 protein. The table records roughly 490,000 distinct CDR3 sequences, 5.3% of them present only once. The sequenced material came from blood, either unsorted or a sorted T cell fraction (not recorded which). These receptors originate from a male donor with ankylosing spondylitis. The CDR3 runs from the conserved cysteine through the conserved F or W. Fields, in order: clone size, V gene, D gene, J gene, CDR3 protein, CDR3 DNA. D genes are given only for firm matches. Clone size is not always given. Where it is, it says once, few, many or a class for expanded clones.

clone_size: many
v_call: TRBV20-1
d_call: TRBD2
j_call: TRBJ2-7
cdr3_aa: CSARVAGGRDEQYF
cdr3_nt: TGCAGTGCTAGGGTAGCGGGAGGTCGTGACGAGCAGTACTTC

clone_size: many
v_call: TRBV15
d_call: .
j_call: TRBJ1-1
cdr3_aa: CATSAQPFRGNTEAFF
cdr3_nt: TGTGCCACCAGCGCGCAGCCCTTCAGGGGTAACACTGAAGCTTTCTTT

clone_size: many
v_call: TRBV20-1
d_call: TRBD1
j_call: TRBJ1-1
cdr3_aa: CSARDPGQGGSEAFF
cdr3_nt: TGCAGTGCTAGAGATCCCGGACAGGGGGGGTCTGAAGCTTTCTTT

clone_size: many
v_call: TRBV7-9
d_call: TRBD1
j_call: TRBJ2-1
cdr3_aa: CASSPYQGQGADNEQFF
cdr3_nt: TGTGCCAGCAGCCCCTATCAGGGACAGGGGGCGGATAATGAGCAGTTCTTC

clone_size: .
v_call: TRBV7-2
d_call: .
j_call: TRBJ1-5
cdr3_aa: CASSPVGQRNQPQHF
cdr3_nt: TGTGCCAGCAGCCCCGTGGGGCAGCGCAATCAGCCCCAGCATTTT

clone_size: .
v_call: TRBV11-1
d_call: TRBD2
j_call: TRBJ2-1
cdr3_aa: CASSLASGLAGGSYNEQFF
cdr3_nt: TGTGCCAGCAGCTTAGCGTCAGGACTAGCGGGAGGATCCTACAATGAGCAGTTCTTC

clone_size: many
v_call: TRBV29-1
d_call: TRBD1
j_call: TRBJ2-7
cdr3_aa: CSAGQEYEQYF
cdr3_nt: TGCAGCGCAGGACAGGAATACGAGCAGTACTTC

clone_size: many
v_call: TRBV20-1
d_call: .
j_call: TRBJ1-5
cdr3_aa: CSAEARGNQPQHF
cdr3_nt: TGCAGTGCAGAAGCCAGGGGCAATCAGCCCCAGCATTTT

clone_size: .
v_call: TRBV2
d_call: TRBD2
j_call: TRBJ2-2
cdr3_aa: CASRRSGRAVGELFF
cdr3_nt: TGTGCCAGCCGACGGAGCGGGAGGGCCGTCGGGGAGCTGTTTTTT

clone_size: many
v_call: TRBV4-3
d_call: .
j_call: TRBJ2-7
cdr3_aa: CASSQLTQSYEQYF
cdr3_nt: TGCGCCAGCAGCCAGCTCACTCAATCCTACGAGCAGTACTTC

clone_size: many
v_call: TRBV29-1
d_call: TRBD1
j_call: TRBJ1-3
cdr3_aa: CSVAGGTGSGNTIYF
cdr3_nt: TGCAGCGTAGCGGGAGGGACAGGCTCTGGAAACACCATATATTTT

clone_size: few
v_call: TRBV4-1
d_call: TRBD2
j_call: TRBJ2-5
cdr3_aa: CASSLGGGRRETQYF
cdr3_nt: TGCGCCAGCAGCCTGGGCGGGGGGCGGAGAGAGACCCAGTACTTC

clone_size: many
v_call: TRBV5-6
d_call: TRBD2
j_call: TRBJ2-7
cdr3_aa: CASEGLAGSYEQYF
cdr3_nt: TGTGCCAGCGAGGGGCTAGCGGGGTCCTACGAGCAGTACTTC

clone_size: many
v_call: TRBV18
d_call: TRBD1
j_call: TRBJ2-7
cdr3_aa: CASSPGQDAEQYF
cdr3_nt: TGTGCCAGCTCACCGGGACAGGATGCCGAGCAGTACTTC

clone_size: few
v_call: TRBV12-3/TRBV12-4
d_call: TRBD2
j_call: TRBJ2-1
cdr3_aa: CASRPGLAGTGQFF
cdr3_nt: TGTGCCAGCAGACCGGGACTAGCGGGTACCGGGCAGTTCTTC

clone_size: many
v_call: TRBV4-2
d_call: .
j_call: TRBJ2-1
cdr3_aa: CASSNAGTDYNEQFF
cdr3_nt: TGTGCCAGCAGCAACGCCGGGACGGACTACAATGAGCAGTTCTTC

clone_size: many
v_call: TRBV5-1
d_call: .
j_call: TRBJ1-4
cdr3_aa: CATSHLVRRRLELATNEKLFF
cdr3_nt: TGCGCCACCTCACACCTGGTTCGTCGACGGTTAGAATTAGCAACTAATGAAAAACTGTTTTTT

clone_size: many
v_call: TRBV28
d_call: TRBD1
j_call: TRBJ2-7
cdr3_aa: CASSPDRGQYF
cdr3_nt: TGTGCCAGCAGTCCGGACAGGGGGCAGTACTTC

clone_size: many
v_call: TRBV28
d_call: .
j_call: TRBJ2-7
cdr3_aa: CASSFRWGGNHEQYF
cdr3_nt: TGTGCCAGCAGTTTTCGTTGGGGGGGCAACCACGAGCAGTACTTC

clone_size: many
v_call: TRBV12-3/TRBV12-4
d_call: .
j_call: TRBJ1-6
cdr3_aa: CASSPRTGPGSPLHF
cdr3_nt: TGTGCCAGCAGTCCCCGGACGGGACCTGGTTCACCCCTCCACTTT

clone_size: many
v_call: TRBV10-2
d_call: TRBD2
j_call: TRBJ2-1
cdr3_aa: CASSELAGALLGGNEQFF
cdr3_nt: TGCGCCAGCAGTGAATTAGCGGGGGCCCTCTTGGGAGGCAATGAGCAGTTCTTC

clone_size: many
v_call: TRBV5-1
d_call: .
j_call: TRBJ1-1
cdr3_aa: CASSPTAGARVYTEAFF
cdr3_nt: TGCGCCAGCAGCCCGACAGCGGGGGCGCGTGTCTACACTGAAGCTTTCTTT

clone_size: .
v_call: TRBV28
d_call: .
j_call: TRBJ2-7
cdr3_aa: CASSLSQASYEQYF
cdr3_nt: TGTGCCAGCAGTTTATCCCAGGCCTCCTACGAGCAGTACTTC

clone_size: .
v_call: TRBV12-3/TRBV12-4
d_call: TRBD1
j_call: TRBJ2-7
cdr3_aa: CASSQTGGLGEQYF
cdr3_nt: TGTGCCAGCAGTCAGACAGGGGGCTTGGGCGAGCAGTACTTC

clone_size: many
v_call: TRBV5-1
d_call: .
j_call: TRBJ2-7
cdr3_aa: CASSSTRSYEQYF
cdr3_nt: TGCGCCAGCAGCTCCACTCGGTCCTACGAGCAGTACTTC

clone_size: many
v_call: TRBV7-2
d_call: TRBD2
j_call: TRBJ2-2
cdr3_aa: CASSSPPGLGLSGELFF
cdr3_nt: TGTGCCAGCAGCTCCCCCCCGGGACTAGGATTATCCGGGGAGCTGTTTTTT

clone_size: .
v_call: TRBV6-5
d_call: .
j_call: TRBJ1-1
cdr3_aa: CASSYGIGVTEAFF
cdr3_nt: TGTGCCAGCAGTTACGGGATCGGGGTGACTGAAGCTTTCTTT

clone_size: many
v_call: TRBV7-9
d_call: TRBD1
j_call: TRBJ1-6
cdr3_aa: CASRRKGAPWYSPLHF
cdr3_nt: TGTGCCAGCAGGCGAAAGGGGGCCCCCTGGTACTCACCCCTCCACTTT

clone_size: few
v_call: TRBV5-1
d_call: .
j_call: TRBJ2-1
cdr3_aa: CASSSGPSVGEQFF
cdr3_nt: TGCGCCAGCAGCTCGGGACCATCAGTGGGGGAGCAGTTCTTC

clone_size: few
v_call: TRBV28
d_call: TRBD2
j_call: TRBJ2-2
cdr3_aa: CASSKTRTSDVNTGELFF
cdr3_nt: TGTGCCAGCAGTAAAACCCGGACTAGCGACGTCAATACCGGGGAGCTGTTTTTT

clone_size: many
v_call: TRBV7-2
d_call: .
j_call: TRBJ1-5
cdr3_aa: CASRSRGSSNQPQHF
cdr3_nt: TGTGCCAGCAGATCCCGGGGGAGTTCCAATCAGCCCCAGCATTTT

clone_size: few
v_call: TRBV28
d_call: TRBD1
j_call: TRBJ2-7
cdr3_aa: CASSELDRGNYEQYF
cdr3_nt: TGTGCCAGCAGTGAACTCGACAGGGGGAACTACGAGCAGTACTTC

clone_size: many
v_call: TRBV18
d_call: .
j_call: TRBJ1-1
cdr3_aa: CASCDSGAGNTEAFF
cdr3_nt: TGTGCCAGCTGCGATAGTGGGGCGGGGAACACTGAAGCTTTCTTT

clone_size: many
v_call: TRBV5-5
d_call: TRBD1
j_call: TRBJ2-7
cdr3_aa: CASSSRQGPFYEQYF
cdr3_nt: TGTGCCAGCAGCTCGAGACAGGGGCCTTTCTACGAGCAGTACTTC

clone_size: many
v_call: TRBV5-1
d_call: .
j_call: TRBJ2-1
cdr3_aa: CASSLTRINEQFF
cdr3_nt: TGCGCCAGCAGCTTAACACGGATCAATGAGCAGTTCTTC

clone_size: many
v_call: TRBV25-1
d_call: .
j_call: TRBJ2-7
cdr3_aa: CASSESESRSYEQYF
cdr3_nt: TGTGCCAGCAGTGAATCAGAAAGCCGATCCTACGAGCAGTACTTC

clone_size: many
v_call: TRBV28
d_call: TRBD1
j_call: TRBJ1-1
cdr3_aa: CASRENRGWNTEAFF
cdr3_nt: TGTGCCAGCAGGGAAAACAGGGGATGGAACACTGAAGCTTTCTTT

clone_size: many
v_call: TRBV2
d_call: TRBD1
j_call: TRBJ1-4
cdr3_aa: CASRIQGARTNEKLFF
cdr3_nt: TGTGCCAGCAGAATACAGGGGGCGCGCACTAATGAAAAACTGTTTTTT

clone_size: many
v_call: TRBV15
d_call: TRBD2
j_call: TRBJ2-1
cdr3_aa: CATSRDLAGDVNEQFF
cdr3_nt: TGTGCCACCAGCAGAGACCTAGCGGGGGATGTTAATGAGCAGTTCTTC

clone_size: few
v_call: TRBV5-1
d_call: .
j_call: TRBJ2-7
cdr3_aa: CASSLAIKGYEQYF
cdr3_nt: TGCGCCAGCAGCTTGGCCATTAAGGGCTACGAGCAGTACTTC